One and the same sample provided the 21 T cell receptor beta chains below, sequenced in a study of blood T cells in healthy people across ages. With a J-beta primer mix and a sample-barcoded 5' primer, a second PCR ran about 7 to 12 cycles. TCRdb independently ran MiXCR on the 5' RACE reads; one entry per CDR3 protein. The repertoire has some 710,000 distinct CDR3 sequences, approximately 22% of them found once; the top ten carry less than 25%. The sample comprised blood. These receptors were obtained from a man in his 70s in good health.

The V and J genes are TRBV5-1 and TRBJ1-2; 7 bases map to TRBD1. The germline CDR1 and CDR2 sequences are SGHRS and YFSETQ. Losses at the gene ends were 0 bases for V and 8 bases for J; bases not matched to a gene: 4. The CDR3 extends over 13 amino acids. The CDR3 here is CASSLETGWGYTF. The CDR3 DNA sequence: TGCGCCAGCAGCTTGGAGACAGGGTGGGGCTACACCTTC.

This CDR3 is CASRRDRGLGDTEAFF. The CDR3 DNA is TGTGCCAGCAGGCGGGACAGGGGGCTTGGGGACACTGAAGCTTTCTTT. The J gene is TRBJ1-1, the V gene TRBV6-1; 12 nucleotides line up with TRBD1. In germline, CDR1 is MNHNS, CDR2 SASEGT. CDR3 length equals 16 residues. V gave up 6 bases and J gave up 3 bases; unmatched junction bases: 8.

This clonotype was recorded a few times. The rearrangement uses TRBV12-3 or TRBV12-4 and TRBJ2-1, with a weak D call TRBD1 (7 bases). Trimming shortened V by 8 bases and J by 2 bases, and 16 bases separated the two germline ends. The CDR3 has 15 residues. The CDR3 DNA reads TGTGCCAGCCTGCTAGCAGGGGGGACCTACAATGAGCAGTTCTTC. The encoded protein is CASLLAGGTYNEQFF.

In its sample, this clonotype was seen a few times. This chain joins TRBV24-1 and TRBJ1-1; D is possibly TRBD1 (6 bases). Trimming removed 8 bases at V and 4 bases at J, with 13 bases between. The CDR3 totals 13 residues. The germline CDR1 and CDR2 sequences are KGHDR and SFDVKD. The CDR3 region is CATNRGAGTEAFF. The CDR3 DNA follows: TGTGCCACCAATCGGGGGGCTGGCACTGAAGCTTTCTTT.

The CDR3 DNA is TGCGCCAGCAGGGCTAGCGGAAGTAGTGAGCAGTTCTTC. Translating it yields CASRASGSSEQFF. The rearrangement links TRBV4-3 to TRBJ2-1; 7 nucleotides agree with TRBD2. Germline V lookup: CDR1 LGHNA, CDR2 YSLEER. The CDR3 totals 13 residues. The V gene end was trimmed by 6 bases and the J gene end by 9 bases; junction bases not matched to a gene: 8.

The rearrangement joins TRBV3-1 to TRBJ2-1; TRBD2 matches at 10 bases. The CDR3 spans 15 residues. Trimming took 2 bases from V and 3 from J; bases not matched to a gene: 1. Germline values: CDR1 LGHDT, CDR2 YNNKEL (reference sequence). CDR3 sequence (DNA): TGTGCCAGCAGCCAACAGCGGGGGGGCTACAATGAGCAGTTCTTC. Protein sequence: CASSQQRGGYNEQFF.

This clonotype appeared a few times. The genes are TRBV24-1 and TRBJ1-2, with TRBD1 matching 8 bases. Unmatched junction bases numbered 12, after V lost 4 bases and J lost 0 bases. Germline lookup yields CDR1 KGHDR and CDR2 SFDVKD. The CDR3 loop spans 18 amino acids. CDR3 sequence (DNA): TGTGCCACCAGTGACTCGGACAGGGTCAGGGATGCTAACTATGGCTACACCTTC. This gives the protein CATSDSDRVRDANYGYTF.

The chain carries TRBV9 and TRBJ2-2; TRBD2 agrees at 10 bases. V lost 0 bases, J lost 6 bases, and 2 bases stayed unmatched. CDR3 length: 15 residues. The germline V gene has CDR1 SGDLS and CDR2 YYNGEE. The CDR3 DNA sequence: TGTGCCAGCAGCGTAGCTCTAGCGGGAGCCGGGGAGCTGTTTTTT. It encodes CASSVALAGAGELFF.

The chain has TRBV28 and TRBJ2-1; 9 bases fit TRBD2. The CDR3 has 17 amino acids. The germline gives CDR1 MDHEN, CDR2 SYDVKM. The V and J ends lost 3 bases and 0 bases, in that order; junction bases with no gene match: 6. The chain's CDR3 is CASSLVAGAHSYNEQFF. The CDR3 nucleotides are TGTGCCAGCAGTTTGGTAGCGGGGGCCCACTCCTACAATGAGCAGTTCTTC.

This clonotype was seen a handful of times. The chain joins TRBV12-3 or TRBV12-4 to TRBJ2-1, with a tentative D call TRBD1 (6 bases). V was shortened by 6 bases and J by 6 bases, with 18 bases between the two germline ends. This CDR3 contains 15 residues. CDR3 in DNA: TGTGCCAGCAGCGAAACAGGGATGGCGGTCAATGAGCAGTTCTTC. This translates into CASSETGMAVNEQFF.

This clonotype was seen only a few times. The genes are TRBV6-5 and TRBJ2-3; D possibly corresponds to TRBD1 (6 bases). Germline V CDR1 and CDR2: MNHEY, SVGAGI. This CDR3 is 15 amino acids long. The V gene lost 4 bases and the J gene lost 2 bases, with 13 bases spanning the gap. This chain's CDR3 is CASSWSDSFTDTQYF. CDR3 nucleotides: TGTGCCAGCAGTTGGTCGGACAGCTTCACAGATACGCAGTATTTT.

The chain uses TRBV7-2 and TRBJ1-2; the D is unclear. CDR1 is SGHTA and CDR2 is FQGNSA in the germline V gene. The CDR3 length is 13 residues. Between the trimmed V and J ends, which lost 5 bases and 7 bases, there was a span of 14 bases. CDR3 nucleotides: TGTGCCAGCAGCCCCGGTGGAGGCGGTGGCTACACCTTC. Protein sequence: CASSPGGGGGYTF. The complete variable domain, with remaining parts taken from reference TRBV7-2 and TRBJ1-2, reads GAGVSQSPSNKVTEKGKDVELRCDPISGHTALYWYRQSLGQGLEFLIYFQGNSAPDKSGLPSDRFSAERTGGSVSTLTIQRTQQEDSAVYLCASSPGGGGGYTFGSGTRLTVV.

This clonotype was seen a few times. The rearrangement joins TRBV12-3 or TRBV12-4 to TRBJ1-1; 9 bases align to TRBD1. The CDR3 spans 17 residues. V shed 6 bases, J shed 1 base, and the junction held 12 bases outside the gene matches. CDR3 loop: CASRPGTGTLRNTEAFF. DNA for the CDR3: TGTGCCAGCAGGCCCGGGACAGGGACCTTAAGGAACACTGAAGCTTTCTTT.

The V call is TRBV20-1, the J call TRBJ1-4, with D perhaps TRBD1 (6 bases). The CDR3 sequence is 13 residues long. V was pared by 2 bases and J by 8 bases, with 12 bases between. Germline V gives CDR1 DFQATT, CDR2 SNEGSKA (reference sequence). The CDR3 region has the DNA TGCAGTGCTAGACTACAGGGAGCGGAAAAACTGTTTTTT. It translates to CSARLQGAEKLFF.

CDR3 amino acids: CSARALAGGIYEQYF. In nucleotides, the CDR3 is TGCAGTGCTAGGGCCCTAGCGGGGGGGATCTACGAGCAGTACTTC. The chain carries TRBV20-1 and TRBJ2-1; 12 nucleotides align to TRBD2. The J call is doubtful: the DNA matches TRBJ2-7 better. The length of the CDR3 is 15 residues. Germline CDR1 DFQATT, CDR2 SNEGSKA (reference sequence).

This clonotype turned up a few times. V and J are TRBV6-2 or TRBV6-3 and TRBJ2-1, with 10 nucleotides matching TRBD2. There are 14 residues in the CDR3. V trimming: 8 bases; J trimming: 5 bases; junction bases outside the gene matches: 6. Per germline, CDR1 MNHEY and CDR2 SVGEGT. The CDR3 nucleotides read TGTGCCAGCCTGGGACTAGCGAGAAACAATGAGCAGTTCTTC. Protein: CASLGLARNNEQFF.

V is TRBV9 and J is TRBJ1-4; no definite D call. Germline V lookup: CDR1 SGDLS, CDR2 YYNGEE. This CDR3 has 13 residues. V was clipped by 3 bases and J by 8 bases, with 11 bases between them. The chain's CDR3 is CASSGLEGEKLFF. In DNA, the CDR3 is TGTGCCAGCAGCGGACTCGAGGGCGAAAAACTGTTTTTT.

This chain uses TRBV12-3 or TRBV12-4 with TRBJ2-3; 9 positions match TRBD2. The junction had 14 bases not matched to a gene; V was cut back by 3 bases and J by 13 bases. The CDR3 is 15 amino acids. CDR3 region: CASSLGSGSADAEYF. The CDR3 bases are TGTGCCAGCAGTTTGGGTAGCGGGAGCGCAGATGCGGAGTATTTT.

CDR3 in amino acids: CASRSLVYNEQFF. As DNA, the CDR3 is TGTGCCAGCAGGAGTCTGGTTTACAATGAGCAGTTCTTC. The chain uses TRBV11-2 and TRBJ2-1; D remains unclear. With 6 bases removed from V and 4 bases from J, the gap between germline ends came to 10 bases. The germline V gene has CDR1 SGHAT and CDR2 FQNNGV. The CDR3 extends over 13 amino acids.

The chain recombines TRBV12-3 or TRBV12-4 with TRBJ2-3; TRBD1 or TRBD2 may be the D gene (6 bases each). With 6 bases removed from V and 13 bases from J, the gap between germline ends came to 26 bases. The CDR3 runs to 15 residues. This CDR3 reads CASRLTRGGADAEYF. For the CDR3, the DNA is TGTGCCAGCAGACTGACTAGAGGGGGAGCAGATGCGGAGTATTTT.

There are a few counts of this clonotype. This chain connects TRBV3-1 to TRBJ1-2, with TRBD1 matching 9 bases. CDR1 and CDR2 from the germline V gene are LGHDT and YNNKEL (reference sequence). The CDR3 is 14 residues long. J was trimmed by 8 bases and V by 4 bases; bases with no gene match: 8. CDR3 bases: TGTGCCAGCAGCCCTGGGACAGGGACGTCGGGCTACACCTTC. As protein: CASSPGTGTSGYTF.